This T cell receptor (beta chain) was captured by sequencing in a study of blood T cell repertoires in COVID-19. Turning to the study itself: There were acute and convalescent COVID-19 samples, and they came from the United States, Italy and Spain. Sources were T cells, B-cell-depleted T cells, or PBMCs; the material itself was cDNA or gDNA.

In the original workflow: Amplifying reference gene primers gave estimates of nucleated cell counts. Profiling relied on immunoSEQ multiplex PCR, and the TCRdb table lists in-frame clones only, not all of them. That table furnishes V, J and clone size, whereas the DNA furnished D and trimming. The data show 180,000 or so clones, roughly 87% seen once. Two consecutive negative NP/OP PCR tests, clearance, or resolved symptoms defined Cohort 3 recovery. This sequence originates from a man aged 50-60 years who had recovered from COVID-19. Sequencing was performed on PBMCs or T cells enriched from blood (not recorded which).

CDR3 sequence: CATNTLPRGVGYTF. The CDR3 DNA sequence: TGTGCCACCAACACCCTCCCCAGGGGAGTAGGCTACACCTTC. This chain uses TRBV6-5 with TRBJ1-2, with D possibly being TRBD1 (6 bases). Trimming removed 10 bases from V and 8 bases from J, with 23 bases in between. The CDR3 is 14 amino acids. Per germline, CDR1 MNHEY and CDR2 SVGAGI.